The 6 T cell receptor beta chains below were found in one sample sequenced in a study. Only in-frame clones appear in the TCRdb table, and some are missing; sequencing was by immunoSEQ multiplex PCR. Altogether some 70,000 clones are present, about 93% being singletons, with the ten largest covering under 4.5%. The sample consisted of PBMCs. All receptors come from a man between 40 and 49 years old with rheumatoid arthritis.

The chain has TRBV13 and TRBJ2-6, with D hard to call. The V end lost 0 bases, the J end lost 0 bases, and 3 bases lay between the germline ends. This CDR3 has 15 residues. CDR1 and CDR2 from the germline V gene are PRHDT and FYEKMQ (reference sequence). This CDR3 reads CASSLGPSGANVLTF. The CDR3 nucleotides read TGTGCCAGCAGCTTAGGCCCCTCTGGGGCCAACGTCCTGACTTTC.

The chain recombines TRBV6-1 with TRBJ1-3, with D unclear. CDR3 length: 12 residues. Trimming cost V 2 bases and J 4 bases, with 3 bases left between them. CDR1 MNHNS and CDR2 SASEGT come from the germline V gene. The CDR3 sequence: CASSELGNTIYF. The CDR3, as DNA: TGTGCCAGCAGTGAACTGGGAAACACCATATATTTT.

The CDR3 nucleotides read TGTGCCAGCAGCTCCCCCAGGGCGCTGGGCTACGAGCAGTACTTC. Its translation: CASSSPRALGYEQYF. The rearrangement joins TRBV7-2 to TRBJ2-7; a weak D match, TRBD1 (5 bases). This CDR3 has 15 residues. Between the trimmed V and J ends, which lost 4 bases and 3 bases, there was a span of 16 bases. CDR1 is SGHTA, CDR2 FQGNSA, per germline.

The chain's CDR3 is CASSLEGQGSDTQYF. For the CDR3, the DNA is TGTGCCAGCAGCTTGGAAGGGCAGGGCTCAGATACGCAGTATTTT. This chain links TRBV5-5 with TRBJ2-3; perhaps TRBD1 as D (5 bases). The CDR3 is made up of 15 amino acids. Trimming cost V 0 bases and J 4 bases, with 12 bases left between them. The germline gives CDR1 SGHKS, CDR2 YYEKEE (reference sequence).

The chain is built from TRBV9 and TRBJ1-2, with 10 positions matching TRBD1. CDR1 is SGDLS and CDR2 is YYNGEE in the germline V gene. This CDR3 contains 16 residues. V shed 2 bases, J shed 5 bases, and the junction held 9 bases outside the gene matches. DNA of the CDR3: TGTGCCAGCAGCGTTGCCGGGACAGGGGCCCTGTATGGCTACACCTTC. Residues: CASSVAGTGALYGYTF.

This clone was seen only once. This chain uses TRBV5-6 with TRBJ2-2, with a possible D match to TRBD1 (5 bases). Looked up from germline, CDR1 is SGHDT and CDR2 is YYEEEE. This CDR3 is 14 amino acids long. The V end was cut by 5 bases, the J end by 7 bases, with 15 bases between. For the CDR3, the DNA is TGTGCCAGCAGAAACCGGACAACCCACGGGGAGCTGTTTTTT. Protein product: CASRNRTTHGELFF.